This T cell receptor (beta chain) comes out of a study of metastatic and nonmetastatic thyroid tumors (dated by TCRdb to about 2020). Looking at the study overall: Repertoires from peripheral blood and from tumor or nodule tissue samples of malignant and benign thyroid patients were compared. The study at large found these results: In both blood and tumor samples, malignant tumors were reported to have significantly higher TCR beta diversity than benign nodules.

The CDR3 runs 12 residues from the cysteine to the phenylalanine. This entry keeps only the CDR3 DNA: 36 bases, framed from base 1. Per the germline V gene (reference sequence), DFQATT is the CDR1 and SNEGSKA is the CDR2. Unmatched junction bases come to 5, with V trimmed by 5 bases and J by 8 bases. On this clone: Its antigen has not been determined. Base-call qualities are not available, and no considerably larger clone is one nucleotide away.

Receptor amplification or capture employed PCR. Sequenced on an Illumina HiSeq 4000. High-throughput sequencing was used to profile the TCR beta-chain CDR3 region of every patient. On the authors' methods: A classifier to discriminate distant-metastatic papillary thyroid cancer patients was built from CDR3 differences across clinicopathological groups. Repertoire diversity was assessed with the Shannon index, and tumor-blood repertoire similarity with the Morisita-Horn index. Using fastp trimming at Q25 and MiXCR clonotype assembly, TCRdb reanalyzed the public sequencing data and kept in-frame beta chains. These V and J calls are TCRdb output, not the study's own analysis. The sample profile shows approximately 20,000 clones; 37% of them were found once. The ten largest clones capture more than 20% of the sample. Before undergoing thyroid surgery, none of the patients had been given any kind of treatment. Using T-cell receptor beta sequencing, the study looked back at clinical samples from patients collected from the early 2010s to the late 2010s.

The clonotype comes from a female donor with papillary thyroid cancer or a benign thyroid nodule (not recorded which). Some clones in this sample may be carry-over from other donors' samples. Input material: tumor tissue. The chain links TRBV20-1 with TRBJ1-4, and TRBD1 matches 7 of the central bases. The CDR3 sequence is CSALGQTEKLFF. At the DNA level, the sequence is TGCAGTGCTCTGGGACAGACCGAAAAACTGTTTTTT.